This paragraph reports one T cell receptor (beta chain). The antigen is undetermined. Germline CDR1 reads MGHDK; CDR2 reads SYGVNS. The CDR3 is 16 residues long. Trimming removed 1 base from V and 7 bases from J; junction bases left unmatched: 7. This entry belongs to a study of cytomegalovirus exposure and HLA in healthy donors. General study points: Some segments of the V type, notably TRBV6-2 and TRBV6-3, were excluded as indistinguishable. Later analysis showed TCR association rates varying by HLA locus, highest for DRB1 and lowest for HLA-C.

PCR was performed using 60 Vbeta and 13 Jbeta primers. Assay used: immunoSEQ multiplex PCR; TCRdb lists only in-frame clones, some missing. The sample totals 45,000 to 55,000 clones. The genes are TRBV25-1 and TRBJ2-1, with 10 bases identical to TRBD2. The receptor comes from a woman aged 45-65 years in good health and CMV-seropositive. What was sequenced was PBMCs. CDR3 nucleotides: TGTGCCAGCAGTGAATCCCTAGCGGGAGTAGAAAATGAGCAGTTCTTC. Translated: CASSESLAGVENEQFF.